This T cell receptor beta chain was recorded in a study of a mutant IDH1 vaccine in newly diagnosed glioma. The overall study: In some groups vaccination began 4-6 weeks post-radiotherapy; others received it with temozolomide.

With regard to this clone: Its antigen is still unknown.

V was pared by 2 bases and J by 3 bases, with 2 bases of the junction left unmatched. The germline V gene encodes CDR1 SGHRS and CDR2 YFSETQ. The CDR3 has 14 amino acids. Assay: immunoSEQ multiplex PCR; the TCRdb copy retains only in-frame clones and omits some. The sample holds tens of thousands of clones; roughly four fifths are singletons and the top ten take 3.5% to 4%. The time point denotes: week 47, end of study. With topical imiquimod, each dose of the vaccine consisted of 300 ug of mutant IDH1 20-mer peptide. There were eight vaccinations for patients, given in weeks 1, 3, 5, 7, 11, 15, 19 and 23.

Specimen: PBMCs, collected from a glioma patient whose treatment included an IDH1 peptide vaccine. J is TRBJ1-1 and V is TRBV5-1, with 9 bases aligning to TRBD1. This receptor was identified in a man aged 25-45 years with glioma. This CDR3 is CASSLDRGDTEAFF. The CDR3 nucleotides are TGCGCCAGCAGCTTAGACAGGGGGGACACTGAAGCTTTCTTT.